The T cell receptor beta chain described here comes from a study of blood T cells in healthy people across ages (dated by TCRdb to the mid-2010s). Study-wide context: In model experiments, roughly one uniquely barcoded TCR beta cDNA molecule per two T cells was captured by template switching. The study measured age-related changes in TCR beta repertoire diversity using deep sequencing normalized with unique cDNA molecular identifiers. The donors were divided into four age groups: young (average roughly 17 years), middle-aged (approximately 41), aged (around 59) and long-lived (about 80). For two donors (one aged 18 to 30 and one aged 80 or older), the study analyzed two additional independent replicas of 1 million unique cDNA reads from the same blood draw. What the research found in general, with its limitations: As age increased, observed TCR beta diversity per million T cells dropped in a roughly linear way, and a significant reduction was already evident by age 40. Observed TCR beta diversity correlated strongly with the percentage of naive T cells measured by flow cytometry. Compared with the aged group, the long-lived group had more naive CD4+ T cells, fewer expanded clones and increased TCR diversity, a pattern suggesting age selection. Because donor CMV infection status was unknown, age-related changes in expanded clonotypes were potentially confounded. Since profiling was done on bulk unsorted PBMCs, naive and antigen-experienced compartments could not be conclusively compared. Estimates of total diversity based on one million sequenced T cells were regarded as lower bounds and as underestimates.

Donors were 40 or so systemically healthy Caucasian individuals from Russia aged roughly 6 to 90 years. Each donor gave 8 to 10 milliliters of peripheral blood, collected into EDTA-treated Vacutainer tubes. Ficoll-Paque density-gradient centrifugation was used to isolate PBMCs, with at least 6 million per sample. Total RNA, at least 6 micrograms per sample, was extracted from PBMCs with Trizol reagent. For every donor, an aliquot of PBMCs went through flow cytometry to measure the percentages of naive CD45RAhigh/CD27high T cells. The library was made by 5' RACE. Sequencing took place on an Illumina HiSeq 2500. A second PCR of roughly 7 to 11 cycles was performed with a sample-barcoded 5' primer and a J-beta primer mix. Each TCR beta cDNA molecule received a unique molecular identifier from a template-switch 5' adaptor carrying 12 random nucleotides. At least 3 million CDR3-containing paired-end reads were obtained from each sample. First-strand cDNA was synthesized from all RNA with the Mint cDNA synthesis kit, primed by a TRBC-specific oligonucleotide. After uracil-DNA glycosylase treatment, a first 18-cycle PCR used universal primers M1SS and BC2_uni_R on all cDNA. Concerning the study's data processing: Normalization of each sample was performed by random selection of 1 million high-quality reads, each carrying a distinct molecular identifier. Reads with shared molecular identifiers were discarded instead of being binned into consensus sequences. MiTCR, with a Q25 quality threshold and the strictest error-elimination algorithm, was used for CDR3 identification, clonotype clustering and error correction. A nonparametric unseen species model with Euler transformation was used to estimate lower-bound total TCR beta diversity. The public reads were reprocessed in TCRdb via fastp at Q25 and MiXCR, keeping in-frame beta chains. All rows with the same CDR3 protein become a single entry with the most common DNA and genes. None of the V and J calls come from the authors' own analysis; TCRdb made them. The sample table contains approximately 490,000 distinct CDR3 sequences; only one count was recorded for 24% of them. The ten largest clones capture around 10% of the sample.

The junction shows trimming of 4 bases on V and 6 bases on J, plus 18 bases between the germline ends. Spanning cysteine to phenylalanine, the CDR3 consists of 16 amino acids. Solely the CDR3 DNA is kept, with 48 bases framed from the first base. In the germline V gene, CDR1 corresponds to MDHEN and CDR2 to SYDVKM. This clonotype was counted between two and nine times. The antigen this receptor binds is unknown. Base quality data are lacking; no much larger clone is found one base away. The data also belong to a second study, concerning T cells of mothers and their children. Drawing on the second study: Nine systemically healthy Caucasian individuals served as donors, namely three mothers together with their six children. cDNA synthesis used all of the extracted RNA, with 1.5 ug of RNA in each 15 ul reaction. In the second PCR, sample barcodes and 2-4 random nucleotides were introduced via the M1S primer. Each mother yielded over 8.5 million TCR beta CDR3 reads and each child 2.5 million to 3 million reads. In both related and unrelated pairs, thymic selection shapes the output of TCR recombination in a similar way, with inherited differences having only a minor effect. Normalized repertoire overlap was always found to be slightly, but never significantly, higher in related mother-child pairs than in unrelated mother-child pairs. Persistent microchimeric T cell clones were not detected, at a sensitivity of 95 to 100 clones per million clonotypes. To look for features that set related mother-child pairs apart from unrelated individuals, the researchers ran deep NGS to compare the TCR beta repertoires of mothers and children. Mothers averaged roughly 36 +/- 4 years of age and children averaged about 10 +/- 4 years. After adapter ligation with NEBNext reagents, the libraries were sequenced on Illumina HiSeq 2000 with 100+100 nt paired-end reads. To avoid cross-contamination, the mother libraries and the child libraries were prepared a month apart and sequenced in separate runs. Between about 500,000 and 2,100,000 distinct TCR beta clonotypes were identified per donor. Naive TCR beta clonotypes were estimated from low-frequency clonotypes matched to each donor's FACS-determined naive share, without sorting.

Sequencing was carried out using blood. The source of this sequence is a boy between 5 and 17 years old in good health. The chain employs TRBV28 and TRBJ2-2, with the D call perhaps TRBD1 or TRBD2, each one matching 5 bases. Here is the DNA: TGTGCCAGCAGTTCCCTCCCGGGGCTCATTTCCGGGGAGCTGTTTTTT. The encoded protein is CASSSLPGLISGELFF.